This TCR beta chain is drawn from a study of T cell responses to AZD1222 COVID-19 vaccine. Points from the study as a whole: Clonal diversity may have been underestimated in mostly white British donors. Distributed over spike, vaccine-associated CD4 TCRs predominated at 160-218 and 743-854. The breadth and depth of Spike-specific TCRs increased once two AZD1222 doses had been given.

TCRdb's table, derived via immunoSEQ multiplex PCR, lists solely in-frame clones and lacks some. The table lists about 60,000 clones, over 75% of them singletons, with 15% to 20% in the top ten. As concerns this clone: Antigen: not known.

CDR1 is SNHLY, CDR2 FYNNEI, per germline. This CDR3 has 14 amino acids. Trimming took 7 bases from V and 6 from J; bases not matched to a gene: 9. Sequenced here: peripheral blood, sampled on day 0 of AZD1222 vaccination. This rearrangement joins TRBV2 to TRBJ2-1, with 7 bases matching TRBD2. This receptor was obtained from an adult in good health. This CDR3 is CASKRDPGTNEQFF. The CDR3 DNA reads TGTGCCAGCAAGCGGGACCCCGGGACCAATGAGCAGTTCTTC. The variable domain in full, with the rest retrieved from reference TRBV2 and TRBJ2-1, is EPEVTQTPSHQVTQMGQEVILRCVPISNHLYFYWYRQILGQKVEFLVSFYNNEISEKSEIFDDQFSVERPDGSNFTLKIRSTKLEDSAMYFCASKRDPGTNEQFFGPGTRLTVL.